The 3 T cell receptor beta chains below come from one sample, sequenced in a study of T-cell reconstitution after alpha-beta-depleted transplantation in children. It was with unique molecular identifiers that the TCRbeta library was prepared. TCRdb fed the PCR reads into MiXCR, producing one record per CDR3 protein. The table has roughly 220,000 distinct CDR3 sequences, roughly 9.1% seen once. The sample consisted of PBMCs, mostly from graft donor cells, taken 360 days after TCRalphabeta/CD19-depleted stem cell transplant. The receptors shown here come from a male patient aged 2 to 10 who had a stem cell transplant for acute myeloid leukemia, so the T cells may come from the graft donor.

This clonotype was found many times. The rearrangement joins TRBV4-1 to TRBJ2-1; D remains unclear. The CDR3 has 11 residues. V lost 7 bases and J 5 bases, leaving 6 bases between the germline ends. In germline, CDR1 is MGHRA, CDR2 YSYEKL. The CDR3: CASIGHNEQFF. The CDR3 DNA sequence: TGCGCCAGCATCGGCCACAATGAGCAGTTCTTC.

The table lists this clonotype with many counts. CDR3 amino acids: CASSPSGKDNEQFF. Written as DNA, the CDR3 is TGTGCCAGCAGCCCTAGCGGGAAGGACAATGAGCAGTTCTTC. This chain joins TRBV12-3 or TRBV12-4 and TRBJ2-1; 9 nucleotides align to TRBD2. Unmatched junction bases numbered 5, after V lost 6 bases and J lost 5 bases. CDR3 size: 14 residues.

This clonotype has a count of ten or more. The J gene is TRBJ1-6, the V gene TRBV4-2; D is uncertain. Germline loops: CDR1 LGHNA, CDR2 YNFKEQ. This CDR3 contains 17 residues. V was trimmed by 0 bases and J by 6 bases, leaving 15 bases between them. The CDR3 is CASSQDVLAVLNSPLHF. The DNA of the CDR3 is TGTGCCAGCAGCCAAGACGTTTTGGCCGTTCTTAATTCACCCCTCCACTTT.